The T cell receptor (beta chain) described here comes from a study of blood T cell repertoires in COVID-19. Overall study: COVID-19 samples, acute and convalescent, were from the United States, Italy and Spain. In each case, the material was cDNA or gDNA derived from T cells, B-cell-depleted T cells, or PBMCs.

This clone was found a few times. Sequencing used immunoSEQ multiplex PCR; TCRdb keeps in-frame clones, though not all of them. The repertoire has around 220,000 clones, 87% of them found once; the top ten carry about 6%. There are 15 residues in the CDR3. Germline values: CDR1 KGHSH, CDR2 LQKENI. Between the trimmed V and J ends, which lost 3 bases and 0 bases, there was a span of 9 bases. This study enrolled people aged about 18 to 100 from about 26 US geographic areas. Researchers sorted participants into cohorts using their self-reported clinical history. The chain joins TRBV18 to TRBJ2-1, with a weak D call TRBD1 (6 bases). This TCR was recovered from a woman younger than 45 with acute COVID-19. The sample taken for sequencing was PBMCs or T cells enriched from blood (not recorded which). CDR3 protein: CASSPGQSSYNEQFF. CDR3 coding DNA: TGTGCCAGCTCACCTGGACAGAGCTCCTACAATGAGCAGTTCTTC. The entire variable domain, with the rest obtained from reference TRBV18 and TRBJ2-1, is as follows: NAGVMQNPRHLVRRRGQEARLRCSPMKGHSHVYWYRQLPEEGLKFMVYLQKENIIDESGMPKERFSAEFPKEGPSILRIQQVVRGDSAAYFCASSPGQSSYNEQFFGPGTRLTVL.